These T cell receptor beta chains were read from a single sample in a study of control samples from healthy donors and cancer patients. The repertoire was sequenced with immunoSEQ multiplex PCR; TCRdb's copy has only in-frame clones and lacks some. The profile covers about 110,000 clones, with about nine tenths appearing a single time and roughly 4% taken by the ten largest. Sequencing input: blood. The receptors come from a human donor in good health. The donor label of this sample is uncertain. CDR3s include the opening cysteine and the closing phenylalanine or tryptophan. A D gene is named only where the DNA matches it firmly. A row's size may be missing; if present it is once, few, many or a size class.

D	size	J	V	CDR3	DNA
.	.	TRBJ2-1	TRBV5-1	CASSLVGQSSYNEQFF	TGCGCCAGCAGCTTGGTAGGACAGAGTTCCTACAATGAGCAGTTCTTC
.	once	TRBJ1-2	TRBV5-4	CASSLDGTDYGYTF	TGTGCCAGCAGCTTGGACGGGACGGATTATGGCTACACCTTC
.	once	TRBJ2-5	TRBV5-1	CASSLAWRRQETQYF	TGCGCCAGCAGCTTGGCCTGGCGGCGGCAAGAGACCCAGTACTTC
TRBD1	.	TRBJ1-1	TRBV11-2	CASSLGSRGLRTEAFF	TGTGCCAGCAGCTTAGGAAGTAGGGGGCTGAGGACTGAAGCTTTCTTT
.	once	TRBJ1-1	TRBV18	CASSPISQGDSRGTEAFF	TGTGCCAGCTCACCAATCTCCCAGGGAGATTCGAGGGGCACTGAAGCTTTCTTT
.	.	TRBJ1-6	TRBV30	CAWSVLGTPAPLHF	TGTGCCTGGAGTGTACTTGGGACACCGGCGCCCCTCCACTTT
.	.	TRBJ2-7	TRBV18	CASSPGGYEQYF	TGTGCCAGCTCACCGGGAGGCTACGAGCAGTACTTC
.	.	TRBJ2-7	TRBV27	CASSLLGARYEQYF	TGTGCCAGCAGTTTATTGGGGGCGCGCTACGAGCAGTACTTC
.	.	TRBJ1-6	TRBV5-8	CASSTVPNSPLHF	TGTGCCAGCAGTACCGTACCCAATTCACCCCTCCACTTT
TRBD2	.	TRBJ2-5	TRBV7-9	CASSFRASGWQETQYF	TGTGCCAGCAGCTTTAGGGCTAGCGGGTGGCAAGAGACCCAGTACTTC
TRBD1	.	TRBJ2-7	TRBV28	CASSLKGQGNYEQYF	TGTGCCAGCAGTTTGAAGGGACAGGGGAACTACGAGCAGTACTTC
.	.	TRBJ1-2	TRBV5-1	CASSLEGDAGYTF	TGCGCCAGCAGCTTGGAGGGGGACGCTGGCTACACCTTC
.	.	TRBJ1-1	TRBV2	CASNQGSTEAFF	TGTGCCAGCAATCAGGGCAGCACTGAAGCTTTCTTT
.	.	TRBJ2-4	TRBV19	CASTTGALAKNIQYF	TGTGCCAGTACCACCGGGGCACTAGCCAAAAACATTCAGTACTTC
.	.	TRBJ1-2	TRBV5-1	CASSRGTSNYGYTF	TGCGCCAGCAGCCGGGGGACTTCGAACTATGGCTACACCTTC
.	.	TRBJ2-5	TRBV7-3	CASSLGWAGLQETQYF	TGTGCCAGCAGCTTAGGATGGGCGGGGTTACAAGAGACCCAGTACTTC
.	.	TRBJ1-5	TRBV28	CATNRDSNQPQHF	TGTGCCACGAACAGGGATAGCAATCAGCCCCAGCATTTT
.	.	TRBJ2-7	TRBV27	CASSSPLEPEQYF	TGTGCCAGCAGTTCACCTTTGGAGCCCGAGCAGTACTTC
.	.	TRBJ2-1	TRBV29-1	CSVLSGGGYAYNEQFF	TGCAGCGTTCTCTCCGGGGGTGGGTATGCCTACAATGAGCAGTTCTTC
TRBD1	.	TRBJ1-2	TRBV24-1	CAISQDRTMGYTF	TGTGCCATCAGTCAGGACAGGACTATGGGCTACACCTTC
TRBD2	.	TRBJ2-5	TRBV3-1/TRBV3-2	CASSQARGGPYF	TGTGCCAGCAGCCAGGCGCGGGGGGGGCCGTACTTC
.	once	TRBJ1-2	TRBV25-1	CASLFSFFYTF	TGTGCCAGCTTATTCAGTTTTTTCTACACCTTC
.	once	TRBJ2-2	TRBV4-1	CASSQRATNTGELFF	TGCGCCAGCAGCCAAAGGGCCACGAACACCGGGGAGCTGTTTTTT
.	.	TRBJ2-3	TRBV14	CASSQARGSSTDTQYF	TGTGCCAGCAGCCAAGCTCGGGGATCGAGCACAGATACGCAGTATTTT
.	once	TRBJ1-1	TRBV20-1	CSASPGWNTEAFF	TGCAGTGCTAGTCCGGGGTGGAACACTGAAGCTTTCTTT
.	.	TRBJ1-1	TRBV6-5	CASSYAFQGGEAFF	TGTGCCAGCAGTTACGCCTTCCAGGGCGGCGAAGCTTTCTTT
.	.	TRBJ1-2	TRBV12-3/TRBV12-4	CASSQQESYGYTF	TGTGCCAGCAGCCAACAGGAGTCCTATGGCTACACCTTC
TRBD2	few	TRBJ2-2	TRBV6-4	CASSDSSGGATGELFF	TGTGCCAGCAGTGACTCTAGCGGGGGGGCCACCGGGGAGCTGTTTTTT
TRBD2	.	TRBJ2-1	TRBV7-6	CASSSGLSVRGYNEQFF	TGTGCCAGCAGCTCGGGACTATCGGTGAGGGGCTACAATGAGCAGTTCTTC
.	.	TRBJ1-1	TRBV6-2/TRBV6-3	CASSYLGNTEAFF	TGTGCCAGCAGTTATTTGGGGAACACTGAAGCTTTCTTT
TRBD1	.	TRBJ2-1	TRBV10-1	CASSESQGAYNEQFF	TGCGCCAGCAGTGAGTCACAGGGGGCATACAATGAGCAGTTCTTC
.	.	TRBJ2-7	TRBV28	CASSLGQIVSLYEQYF	TGTGCCAGCAGTTTAGGGCAGATTGTTTCCCTCTACGAGCAGTACTTC
TRBD2	.	TRBJ2-1	TRBV19	CASSITRRLTSGANNEQFF	TGTGCCAGTAGTATAACGAGAAGGTTGACTAGCGGAGCGAACAATGAGCAGTTCTTC
.	.	TRBJ2-5	TRBV6-5	CASSQGETQYF	TGTGCCAGCAGTCAGGGGGAGACCCAGTACTTC
.	medium-sized	TRBJ1-1	TRBV18	CASSPAREAFF	TGTGCCAGCTCACCTGCGCGCGAAGCTTTCTTT
TRBD1	.	TRBJ2-7	TRBV7-9	CASSFPPGQSSYEQYF	TGTGCCAGCAGCTTTCCTCCGGGACAGAGCTCCTACGAGCAGTACTTC
.	.	TRBJ2-2	TRBV10-3	CAIRQGFVTGELFF	TGTGCCATCAGACAGGGTTTTGTCACCGGGGAGCTGTTTTTT
.	.	TRBJ1-1	TRBV10-1	CASRPSGGSNTEAFF	TGCGCCAGCAGGCCCTCGGGGGGATCGAACACTGAAGCTTTCTTT
.	.	TRBJ1-1	TRBV18	CASSPSMDDHEAFF	TGTGCCAGCTCACCGAGTATGGACGACCATGAAGCTTTCTTT